What follows are 17 T cell receptor beta chains derived from one specimen sequenced in a study of technical replicates of blood from a few donors. Some clones are missing from TCRdb's copy, which holds only in-frame ones; the method was immunoSEQ multiplex PCR. The data contain roughly 100,000 clones, 95% to 96% of them singletons. The sample was T cells isolated from PBMCs. The receptors stem from a human donor in good health.

This chain uses TRBV5-1 with TRBJ2-1; 10 bases map to TRBD2. CDR1 SGHRS and CDR2 YFSETQ come from the germline V gene. V trimming: 3 bases; J trimming: 2 bases; junction bases outside the gene matches: 17. The CDR3 covers 20 residues. This CDR3 reads CASSWARGAGGIVPYNEQFF. For the CDR3, the DNA is TGCGCCAGCAGCTGGGCCCGGGGAGCGGGAGGGATAGTCCCCTACAATGAGCAGTTCTTC.

This sequence joins TRBV25-1 and TRBJ2-7, with TRBD1 matching over 7 bases. CDR1 MGHDK and CDR2 SYGVNS come from the germline V gene. The CDR3 sequence is 13 residues long. Trimming at V came to 10 bases and at J to 3 bases, leaving 9 bases not matched to a gene. Here the CDR3 DNA reads TGTGCCACAGGGACAGTGGAAGTCTACGAGCAGTACTTC. Translation: CATGTVEVYEQYF.

This chain links TRBV29-1 with TRBJ1-2; TRBD1 is a possible D gene (5 bases). In germline, CDR1 is SQVTM, CDR2 ANQGSEA. The ends were cut back, 4 bases at V and 8 bases at J, with 14 bases in the middle. The CDR3 totals 12 residues. The CDR3 region is CSVAAGGLGYTF. The CDR3 nucleotides are TGCAGCGTTGCAGCGGGGGGATTAGGCTACACCTTC.

The rearrangement uses TRBV30 and TRBJ2-5, with D possibly being TRBD1 (5 bases). The ends were cut back, 4 bases at V and 8 bases at J, with 20 bases in the middle. The germline CDR1 and CDR2 sequences are GTSNPN and SVGIG (reference sequence). The CDR3 runs 14 residues. In DNA form, the CDR3 reads TGTGCCTGGACTTCACTGGGGCTTGATTTAACCCAGTACTTC. Its protein is CAWTSLGLDLTQYF.

The rearrangement links TRBV4-3 to TRBJ2-2; maybe TRBD1 (5 bases). Germline lookup yields CDR1 LGHNA and CDR2 YSLEER. V was pared by 1 base and J by 3 bases, with 15 bases between. The CDR3 has 17 amino acids. The CDR3 is CASSQGRQQPDTGELFF. The CDR3 region has the DNA TGCGCCAGCAGCCAAGGTAGACAGCAGCCCGACACCGGGGAGCTGTTTTTT.

The chain uses TRBV5-6 and TRBJ2-5, with D maybe TRBD1 (6 bases). Looked up from germline, CDR1 is SGHDT and CDR2 is YYEEEE. V lost 0 bases and J 2 bases, leaving 14 bases between the germline ends. The CDR3 runs 16 residues. Here the CDR3 DNA reads TGTGCCAGCAGCTTGGATACAGGGCGATCACAAGAGACCCAGTACTTC. Translation gives CASSLDTGRSQETQYF.

The CDR3 DNA follows: TGTGCCAGCAGCCTTAACACCGGGGATGAAAAACTGTTTTTT. Translated, it gives CASSLNTGDEKLFF. V gene TRBV9 combines with J gene TRBJ1-4; D not resolved. Germline lookup yields CDR1 SGDLS and CDR2 YYNGEE. Trimming took off 4 bases at V and 6 bases at J, with 13 bases between the two ends. The length of the CDR3 is 14 residues.

The count of this clone is one. The chain links TRBV7-2 to TRBJ2-1, with 11 bases matching TRBD2. The CDR3 length is 13 residues. Germline V gene lookup returns CDR1 SGHTA and CDR2 FQGNSA. V shed 1 base and J 15 bases; nucleotides not matched to a gene: 5. CDR3 nucleotide sequence: TGTGCCAGCAGCTTAGTACTAGCGGGGGAGGGGTTCTTC. This sequence encodes CASSLVLAGEGFF.

The chain uses TRBV27 and TRBJ1-2; 10 nucleotides agree with TRBD1. V lost 6 bases to trimming and J lost 9 bases; unmatched junction nucleotides: 7. The CDR3 loop spans 13 amino acids. The germline V gene encodes CDR1 MNHEY and CDR2 SMNVEV (reference sequence). CDR3 DNA sequence: TGTGCCAGCAGCGGACAGGGGGATAGGAGCTACACCTTC. Translating gives CASSGQGDRSYTF.

The rearrangement links TRBV5-1 to TRBJ2-2; D is perhaps TRBD2 (6 bases). The V end was cut by 2 bases, the J end by 0 bases, with 8 bases between. This CDR3 comprises 15 residues. The V gene's germline CDR1 is SGHRS and CDR2 YFSETQ. The CDR3 region is CASSLGGTNTGELFF. DNA of the CDR3: TGCGCCAGCAGCTTAGGCGGGACGAACACCGGGGAGCTGTTTTTT.

V usage is TRBV19 and J usage is TRBJ2-6; D gene ambiguous. The length of the CDR3 is 17 residues. Trimming pared 0 bases from V and 1 base from J, leaving 10 bases between. CDR1 is LNHDA, CDR2 SQIVND, per germline (reference sequence). DNA for the CDR3: TGTGCCAGTAGTATAGATCTATCGACTTCTGGGGCCAACGTCCTGACTTTC. Protein product: CASSIDLSTSGANVLTF.

The chain has TRBV4-1 and TRBJ2-7; 10 positions match TRBD2. The V segment lost 0 bases and the J segment 3 bases; nucleotides outside the gene matches: 5. This CDR3 contains 16 residues. CDR1 and CDR2 from the germline V gene are MGHRA and YSYEKL. The CDR3 DNA follows: TGCGCCAGCAGCCAAGATCCAAGCGGGAGGGTCTACGAGCAGTACTTC. Residues: CASSQDPSGRVYEQYF.

This rearrangement joins TRBV5-4 to TRBJ2-1; a weak D match, TRBD2 (5 bases). Trimming removed 4 bases from V and 3 bases from J, with 11 bases in between. Germline values: CDR1 SGHNT, CDR2 YYREEE (reference sequence). CDR3 length equals 14 residues. This CDR3 reads CASSPTDFYNEQFF. Written as DNA, the CDR3 is TGTGCCAGCAGCCCAACGGACTTCTACAATGAGCAGTTCTTC.

This rearrangement joins TRBV5-6 to TRBJ2-2; TRBD1 might be the D (5 bases). CDR3 length equals 15 residues. Germline loops: CDR1 SGHDT, CDR2 YYEEEE. Trimming left V 0 bases short and J 7 bases short, with 13 bases between. CDR3 sequence reads: CASSLGGLRFGELFF. The CDR3 DNA sequence: TGTGCCAGCAGCTTGGGGGGCCTAAGGTTCGGGGAGCTGTTTTTT.

Remarks on this clone: Distinct nucleotide sequences in the sample also encode this CDR3. The chain couples TRBV27 to TRBJ1-1; tentatively, D is TRBD1 (6 bases). Germline CDR1 reads MNHEY; CDR2 reads SMNVEV (reference sequence). CDR3 length: 13 residues. V was trimmed by 6 bases and J by 1 base, leaving 9 bases between them. The CDR3 region is CASRQGRNTEAFF. DNA of the CDR3: TGTGCCAGCAGACAGGGTAGGAACACTGAAGCTTTCTTT.

The V and J genes are TRBV28 and TRBJ2-5; D perhaps matches TRBD2 (5 bases). The CDR3 is 14 amino acids. Germline V gene lookup returns CDR1 MDHEN and CDR2 SYDVKM. The V end lost 2 bases, the J end lost 4 bases, and 11 bases lay between the germline ends. Here the CDR3 DNA reads TGTGCCAGCAGTTTAGTCTATGCGGGAGAGACCCAGTACTTC. This sequence encodes CASSLVYAGETQYF.

CDR3 bases: TGTGCCAGCAGTCATTACCCTTCGACAGGGGGCGGGGAGACCCAGTACTTC. This encodes CASSHYPSTGGGETQYF. V gene TRBV28 combines with J gene TRBJ2-5, with 10 positions matching TRBD1. The V and J ends lost 5 bases and 5 bases, in that order; junction bases with no gene match: 14. Germline-derived CDR1 and CDR2 are MDHEN and SYDVKM. The CDR3 loop spans 17 amino acids.